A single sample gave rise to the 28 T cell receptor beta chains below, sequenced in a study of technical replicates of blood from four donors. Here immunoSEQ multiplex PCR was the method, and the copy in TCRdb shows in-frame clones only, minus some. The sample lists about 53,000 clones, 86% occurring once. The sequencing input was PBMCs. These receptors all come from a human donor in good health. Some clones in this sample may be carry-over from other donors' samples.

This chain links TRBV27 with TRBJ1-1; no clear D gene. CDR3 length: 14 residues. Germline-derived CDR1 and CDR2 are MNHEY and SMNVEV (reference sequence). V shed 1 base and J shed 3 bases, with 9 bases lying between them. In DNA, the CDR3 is TGTGCCAGCAGTTTATTCAGGATGGACACTGAAGCTTTCTTT. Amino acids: CASSLFRMDTEAFF.

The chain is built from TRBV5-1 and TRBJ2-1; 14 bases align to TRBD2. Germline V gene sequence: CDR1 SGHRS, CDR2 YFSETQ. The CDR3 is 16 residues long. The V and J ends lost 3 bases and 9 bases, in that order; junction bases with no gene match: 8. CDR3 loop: CASSSRTSGGPSEQFF. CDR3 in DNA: TGCGCCAGCAGCTCCCGGACTAGCGGGGGGCCGAGTGAGCAGTTCTTC.

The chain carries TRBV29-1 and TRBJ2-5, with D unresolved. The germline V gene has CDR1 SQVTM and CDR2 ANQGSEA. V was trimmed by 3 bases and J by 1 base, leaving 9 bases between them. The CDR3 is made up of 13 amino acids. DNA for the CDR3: TGCAGCGTTGATCAGTCAGTCCAAGAGACCCAGTACTTC. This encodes CSVDQSVQETQYF.

CDR3 nucleotides: TGTGCCAGCAGTGAAGGGGGGCTGAACTATGGCTACACCTTC. Translated, it gives CASSEGGLNYGYTF. V gene TRBV2 combines with J gene TRBJ1-2; D is perhaps TRBD1 (6 bases). CDR3 length: 14 residues. Trimming took 1 base from V and 2 from J, leaving 8 bases between them. The germline gives CDR1 SNHLY, CDR2 FYNNEI.

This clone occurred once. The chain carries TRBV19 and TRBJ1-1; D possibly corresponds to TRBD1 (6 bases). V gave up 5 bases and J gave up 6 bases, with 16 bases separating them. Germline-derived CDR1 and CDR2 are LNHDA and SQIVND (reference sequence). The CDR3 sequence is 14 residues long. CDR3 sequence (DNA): TGTGCCAGTAGTGTCACAGGGTTCTTCGCTGAAGCTTTCTTT. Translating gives CASSVTGFFAEAFF.

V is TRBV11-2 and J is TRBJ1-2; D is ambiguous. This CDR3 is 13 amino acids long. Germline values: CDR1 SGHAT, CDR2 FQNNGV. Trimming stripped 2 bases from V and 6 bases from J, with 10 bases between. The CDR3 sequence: CASSLSQLNGYTF. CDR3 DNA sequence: TGTGCCAGCAGCTTATCACAGTTGAATGGCTACACCTTC.

The CDR3 DNA reads TGTGCCAGCAGGAACAGGGGGCGGGTGTTGAACACTGAAGCTTTCTTT. Translating gives CASRNRGRVLNTEAFF. The J gene is TRBJ1-1, the V gene TRBV5-6; 9 nucleotides align to TRBD1. The CDR3 spans 16 residues. V dropped 5 bases and J dropped 0; count of bases not matched to a gene: 8. CDR1 is SGHDT and CDR2 is YYEEEE in the germline V gene.

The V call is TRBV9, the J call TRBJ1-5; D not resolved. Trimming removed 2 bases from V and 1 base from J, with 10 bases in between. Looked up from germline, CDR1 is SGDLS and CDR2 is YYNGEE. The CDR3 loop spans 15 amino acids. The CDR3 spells CASSVGTGSNQPQHF. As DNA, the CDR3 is TGTGCCAGCAGCGTCGGCACGGGGAGCAATCAGCCCCAGCATTTT.

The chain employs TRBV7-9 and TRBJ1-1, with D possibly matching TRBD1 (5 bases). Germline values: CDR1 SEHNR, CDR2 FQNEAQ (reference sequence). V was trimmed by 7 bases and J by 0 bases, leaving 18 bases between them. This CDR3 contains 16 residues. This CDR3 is CASTLGAVFMNTEAFF. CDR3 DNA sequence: TGTGCCAGCACCCTAGGGGCAGTATTCATGAACACTGAAGCTTTCTTT.

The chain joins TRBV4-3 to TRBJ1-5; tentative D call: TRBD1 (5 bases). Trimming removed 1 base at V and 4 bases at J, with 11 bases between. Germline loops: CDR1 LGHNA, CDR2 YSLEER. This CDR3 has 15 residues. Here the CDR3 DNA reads TGCGCCAGCAGCCAAGTTTCCGGGGGAAATCAGCCCCAGCATTTT. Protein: CASSQVSGGNQPQHF.

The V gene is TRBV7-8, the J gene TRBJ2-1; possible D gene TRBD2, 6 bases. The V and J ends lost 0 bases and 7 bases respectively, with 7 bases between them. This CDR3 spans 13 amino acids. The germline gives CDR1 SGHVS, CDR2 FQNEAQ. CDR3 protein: CASSLAGTNEQFF. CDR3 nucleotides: TGTGCCAGCAGCTTAGCGGGGACTAATGAGCAGTTCTTC.

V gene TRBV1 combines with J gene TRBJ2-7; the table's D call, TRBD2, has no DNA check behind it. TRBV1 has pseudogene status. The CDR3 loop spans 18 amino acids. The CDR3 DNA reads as TGCACCAGCAGCCATGCACCGGGACTAGCGGGGCCAACCTACGAGCAGTACTTC. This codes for CTSSHAPGLAGPTYEQYF.

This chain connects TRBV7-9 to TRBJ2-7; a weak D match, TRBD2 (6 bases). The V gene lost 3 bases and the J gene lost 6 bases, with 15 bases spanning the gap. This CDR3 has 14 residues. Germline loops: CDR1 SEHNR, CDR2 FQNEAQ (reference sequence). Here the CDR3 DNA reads TGTGCCAGCAGCTTCGGGACTCGAGAAGGCGAGCAGTACTTC. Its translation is CASSFGTREGEQYF.

The CDR3 coding sequence is TGTGCCAGCAGCTCTTACAGCTACGCCTATGGCTACACCTTC. This translates into CASSSYSYAYGYTF. The J gene is TRBJ1-2, the V gene TRBV7-2, with D unclear. The CDR3 is 14 amino acids. CDR1 SGHTA and CDR2 FQGNSA come from the germline V gene. The V end lost 4 bases, the J end lost 4 bases, and 13 bases lay between the germline ends.

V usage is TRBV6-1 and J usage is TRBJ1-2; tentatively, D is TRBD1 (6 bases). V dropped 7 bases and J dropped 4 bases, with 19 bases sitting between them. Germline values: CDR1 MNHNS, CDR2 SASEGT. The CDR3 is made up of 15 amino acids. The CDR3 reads CASTSPRGGGYGYTF. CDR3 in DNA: TGTGCCAGCACCTCACCGAGGGGAGGGGGCTATGGCTACACCTTC.

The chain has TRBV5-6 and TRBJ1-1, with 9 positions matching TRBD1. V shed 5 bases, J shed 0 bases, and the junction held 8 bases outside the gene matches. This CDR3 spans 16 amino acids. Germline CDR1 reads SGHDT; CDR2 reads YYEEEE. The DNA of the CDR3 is TGTGCCAGCAGAAAGGGACAGGGTAGGTTGAACACTGAAGCTTTCTTT. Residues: CASRKGQGRLNTEAFF. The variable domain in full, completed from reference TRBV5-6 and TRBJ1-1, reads DAGVTQSPTHLIKTRGQQVTLRCSPKSGHDTVSWYQQALGQGPQFIFQYYEEEERQRGNFPDRFSGHQFPNYSSELNVNALLLGDSALYLCASRKGQGRLNTEAFFGQGTRLTVV.

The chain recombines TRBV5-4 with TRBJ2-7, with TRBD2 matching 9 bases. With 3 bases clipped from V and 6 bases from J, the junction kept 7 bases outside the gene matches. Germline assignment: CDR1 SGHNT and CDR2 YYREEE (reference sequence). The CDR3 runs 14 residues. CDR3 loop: CASSSVAGAREQYF. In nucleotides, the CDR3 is TGTGCCAGCAGCTCTGTAGCGGGAGCCCGCGAGCAGTACTTC.

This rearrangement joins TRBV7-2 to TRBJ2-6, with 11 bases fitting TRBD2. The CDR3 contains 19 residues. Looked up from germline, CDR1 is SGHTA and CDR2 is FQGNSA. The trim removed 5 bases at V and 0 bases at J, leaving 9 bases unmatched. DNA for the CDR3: TGTGCCAGCAGCGACCTACTAGCGGGAGCTTTCTCTGGGGCCAACGTCCTGACTTTC. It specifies CASSDLLAGAFSGANVLTF.

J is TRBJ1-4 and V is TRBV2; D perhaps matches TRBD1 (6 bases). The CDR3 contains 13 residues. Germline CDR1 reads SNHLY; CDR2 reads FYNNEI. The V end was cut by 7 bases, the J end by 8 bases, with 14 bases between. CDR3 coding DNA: TGTGCCAGCATAGGCAGGGGTTGGGAAAAACTGTTTTTT. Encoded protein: CASIGRGWEKLFF.

The CDR3 sequence is CASSQAETDTQYF. The CDR3 DNA reads as TGTGCCAGCAGTCAGGCCGAAACAGATACGCAGTATTTT. V gene TRBV6-4 combines with J gene TRBJ2-3, with D hard to call. This CDR3 contains 13 residues. Trimming took off 5 bases at V and 3 bases at J, with 9 bases between the two ends. The germline V gene has CDR1 MRHNA and CDR2 SNTAGT.

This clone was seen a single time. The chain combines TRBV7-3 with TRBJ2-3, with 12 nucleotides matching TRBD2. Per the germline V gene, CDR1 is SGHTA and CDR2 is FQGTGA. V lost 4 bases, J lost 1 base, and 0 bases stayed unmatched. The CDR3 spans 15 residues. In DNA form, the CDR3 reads TGTGCCAGCAGCTCTAGCGGGGGGGGCACAGATACGCAGTATTTT. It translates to CASSSSGGGTDTQYF.

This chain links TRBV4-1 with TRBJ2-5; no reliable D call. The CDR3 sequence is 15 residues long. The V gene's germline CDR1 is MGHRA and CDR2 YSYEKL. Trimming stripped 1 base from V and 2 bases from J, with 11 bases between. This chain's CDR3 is CASSQAPTEQETQYF. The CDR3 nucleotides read TGCGCCAGCAGCCAAGCTCCCACAGAGCAAGAGACCCAGTACTTC.

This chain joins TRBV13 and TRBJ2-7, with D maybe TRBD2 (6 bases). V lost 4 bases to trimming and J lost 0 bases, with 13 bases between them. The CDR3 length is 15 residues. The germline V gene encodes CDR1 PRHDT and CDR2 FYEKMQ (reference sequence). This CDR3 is CASSSTPGVSYEQYF. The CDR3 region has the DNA TGTGCCAGCAGCTCTACCCCGGGGGTCTCCTACGAGCAGTACTTC.

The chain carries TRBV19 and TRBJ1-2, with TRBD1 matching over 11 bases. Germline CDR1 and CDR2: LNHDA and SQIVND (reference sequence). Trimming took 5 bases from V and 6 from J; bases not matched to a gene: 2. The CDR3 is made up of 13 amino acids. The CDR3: CASSGQGADGYTF. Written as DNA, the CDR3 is TGTGCCAGTAGTGGACAGGGGGCGGATGGCTACACCTTC.

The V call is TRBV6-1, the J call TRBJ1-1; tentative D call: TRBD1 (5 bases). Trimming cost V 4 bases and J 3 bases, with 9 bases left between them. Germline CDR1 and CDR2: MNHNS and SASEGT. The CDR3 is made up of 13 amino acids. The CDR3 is CASSGDRDTEAFF. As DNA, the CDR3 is TGTGCCAGCAGTGGAGACAGAGACACTGAAGCTTTCTTT.

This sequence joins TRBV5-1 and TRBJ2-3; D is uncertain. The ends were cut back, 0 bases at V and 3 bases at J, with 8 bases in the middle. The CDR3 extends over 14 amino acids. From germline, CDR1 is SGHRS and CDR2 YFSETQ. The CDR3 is CASSLVQATDTQYF. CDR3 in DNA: TGCGCCAGCAGCTTGGTGCAGGCGACAGATACGCAGTATTTT.

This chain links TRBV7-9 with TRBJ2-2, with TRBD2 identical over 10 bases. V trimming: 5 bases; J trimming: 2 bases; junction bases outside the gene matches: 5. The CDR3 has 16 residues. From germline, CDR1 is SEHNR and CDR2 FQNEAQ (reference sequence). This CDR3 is CASSAQRGGNTGELFF. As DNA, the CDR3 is TGTGCCAGCAGCGCCCAGCGGGGGGGCAACACCGGGGAGCTGTTTTTT.

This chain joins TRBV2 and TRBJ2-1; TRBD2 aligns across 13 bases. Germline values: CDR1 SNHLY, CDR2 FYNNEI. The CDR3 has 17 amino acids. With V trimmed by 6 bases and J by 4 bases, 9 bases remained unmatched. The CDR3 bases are TGTGCCAGCAGACCCAGGACTAGCGGGAGCCCTTACAATGAGCAGTTCTTC. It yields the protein CASRPRTSGSPYNEQFF.